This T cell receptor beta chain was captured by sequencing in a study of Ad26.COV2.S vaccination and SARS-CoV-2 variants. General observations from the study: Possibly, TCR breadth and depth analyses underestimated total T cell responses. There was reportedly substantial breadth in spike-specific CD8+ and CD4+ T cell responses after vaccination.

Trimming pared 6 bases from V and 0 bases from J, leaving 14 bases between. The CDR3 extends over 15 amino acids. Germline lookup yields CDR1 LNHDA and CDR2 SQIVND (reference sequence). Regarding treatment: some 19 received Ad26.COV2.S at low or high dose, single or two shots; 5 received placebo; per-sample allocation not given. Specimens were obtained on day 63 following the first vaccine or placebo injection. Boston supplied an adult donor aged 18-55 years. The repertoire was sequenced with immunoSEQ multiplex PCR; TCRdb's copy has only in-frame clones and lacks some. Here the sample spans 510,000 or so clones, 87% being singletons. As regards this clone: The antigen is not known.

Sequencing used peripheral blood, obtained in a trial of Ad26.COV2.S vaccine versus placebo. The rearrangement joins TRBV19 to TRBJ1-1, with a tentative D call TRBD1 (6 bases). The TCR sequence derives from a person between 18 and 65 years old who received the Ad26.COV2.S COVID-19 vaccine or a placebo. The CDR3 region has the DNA TGTGCCAGTAGGAGGGGGATGAACATGAACACTGAAGCTTTCTTT. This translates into CASRRGMNMNTEAFF. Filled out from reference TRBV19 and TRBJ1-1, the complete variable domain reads DGGITQSPKYLFRKEGQNVTLSCEQNLNHDAMYWYRQDPGQGLRLIYYSQIVNDFQKGDIAEGYSVSREKKESFPLTVTSAQKNPTAFYLCASRRGMNMNTEAFFGQGTRLTVV.